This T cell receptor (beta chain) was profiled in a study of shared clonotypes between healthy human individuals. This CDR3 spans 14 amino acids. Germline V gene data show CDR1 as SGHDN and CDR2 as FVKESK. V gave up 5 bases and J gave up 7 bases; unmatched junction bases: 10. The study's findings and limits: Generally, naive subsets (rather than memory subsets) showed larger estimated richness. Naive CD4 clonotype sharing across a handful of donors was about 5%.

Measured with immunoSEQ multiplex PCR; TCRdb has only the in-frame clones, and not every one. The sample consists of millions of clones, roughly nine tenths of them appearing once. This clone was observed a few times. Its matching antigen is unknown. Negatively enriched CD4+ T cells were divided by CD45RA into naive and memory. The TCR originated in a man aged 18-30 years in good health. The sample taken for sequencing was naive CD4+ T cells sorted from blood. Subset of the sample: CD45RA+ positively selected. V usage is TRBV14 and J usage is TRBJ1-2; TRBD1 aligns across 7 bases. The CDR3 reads CASSLGQSVGGYTF. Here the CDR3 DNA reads TGTGCCAGCAGCTTGGGACAGTCGGTTGGTGGCTACACCTTC.